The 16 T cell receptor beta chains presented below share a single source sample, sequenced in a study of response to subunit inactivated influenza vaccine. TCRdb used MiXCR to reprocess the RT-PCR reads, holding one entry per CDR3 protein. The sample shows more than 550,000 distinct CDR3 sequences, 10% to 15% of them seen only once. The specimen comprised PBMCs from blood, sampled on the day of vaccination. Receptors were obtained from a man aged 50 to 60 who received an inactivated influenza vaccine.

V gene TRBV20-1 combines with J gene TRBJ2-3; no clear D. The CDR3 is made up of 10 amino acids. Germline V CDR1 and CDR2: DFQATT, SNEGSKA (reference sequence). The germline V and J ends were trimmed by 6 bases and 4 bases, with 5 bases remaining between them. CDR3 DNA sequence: TGCAGTGCCCGGGCAGATACGCAGTATTTT. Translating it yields CSARADTQYF.

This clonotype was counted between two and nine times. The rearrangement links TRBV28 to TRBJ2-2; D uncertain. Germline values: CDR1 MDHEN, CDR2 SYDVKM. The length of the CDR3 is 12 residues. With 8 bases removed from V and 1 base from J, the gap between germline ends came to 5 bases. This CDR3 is CASEENTGELFF. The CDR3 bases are TGTGCCAGCGAAGAGAACACCGGGGAGCTGTTTTTT.

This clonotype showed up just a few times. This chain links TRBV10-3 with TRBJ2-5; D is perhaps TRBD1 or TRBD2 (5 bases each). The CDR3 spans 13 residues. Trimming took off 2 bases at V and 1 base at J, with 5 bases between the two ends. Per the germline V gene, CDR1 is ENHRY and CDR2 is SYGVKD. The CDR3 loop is CAISEGTQETQYF. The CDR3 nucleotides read TGTGCCATCAGTGAGGGGACCCAAGAGACCCAGTACTTC.

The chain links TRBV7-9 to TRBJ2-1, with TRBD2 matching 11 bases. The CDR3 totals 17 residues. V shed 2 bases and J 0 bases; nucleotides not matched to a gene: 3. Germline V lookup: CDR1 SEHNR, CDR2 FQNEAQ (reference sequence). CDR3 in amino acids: CASSLTGTSGSYNEQFF. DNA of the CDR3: TGTGCCAGCAGCTTAACCGGGACTAGCGGCTCCTACAATGAGCAGTTCTTC.

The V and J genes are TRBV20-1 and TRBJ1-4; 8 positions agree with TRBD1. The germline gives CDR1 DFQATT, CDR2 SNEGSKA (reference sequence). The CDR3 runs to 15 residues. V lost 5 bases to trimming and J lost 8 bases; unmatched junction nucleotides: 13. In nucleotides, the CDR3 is TGCAGTGCTCCCCACCCCCGGGCAGGGGGCGAAAAACTGTTTTTT. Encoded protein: CSAPHPRAGGEKLFF.

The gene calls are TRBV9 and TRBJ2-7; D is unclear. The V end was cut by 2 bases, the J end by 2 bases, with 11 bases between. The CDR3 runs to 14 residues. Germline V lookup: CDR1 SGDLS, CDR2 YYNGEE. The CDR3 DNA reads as TGTGCCAGCAGCGTTAGGGCAGGAACCTACGAGCAGTACTTC. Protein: CASSVRAGTYEQYF. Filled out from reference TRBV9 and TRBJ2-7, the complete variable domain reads DSGVTQTPKHLITATGQRVTLRCSPRSGDLSVYWYQQSLDQGLQFLIQYYNGEERAKGNILERFSAQQFPDLHSELNLSSLELGDSALYFCASSVRAGTYEQYFGPGTRLTVT.

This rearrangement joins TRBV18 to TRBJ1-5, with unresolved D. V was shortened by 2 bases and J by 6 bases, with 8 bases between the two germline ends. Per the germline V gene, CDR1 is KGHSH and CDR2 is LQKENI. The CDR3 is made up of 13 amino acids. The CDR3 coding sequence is TGTGCCAGCTCACCAGGGGAGGCTCAGCCCCAGCATTTT. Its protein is CASSPGEAQPQHF.

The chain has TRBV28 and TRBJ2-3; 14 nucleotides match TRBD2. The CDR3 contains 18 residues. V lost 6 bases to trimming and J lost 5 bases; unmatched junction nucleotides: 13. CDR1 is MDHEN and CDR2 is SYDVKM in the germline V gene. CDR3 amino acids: CASRNSGLAGVGGDTQYF. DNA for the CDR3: TGTGCCAGCAGGAACTCGGGACTAGCGGGAGTAGGAGGAGATACGCAGTATTTT.

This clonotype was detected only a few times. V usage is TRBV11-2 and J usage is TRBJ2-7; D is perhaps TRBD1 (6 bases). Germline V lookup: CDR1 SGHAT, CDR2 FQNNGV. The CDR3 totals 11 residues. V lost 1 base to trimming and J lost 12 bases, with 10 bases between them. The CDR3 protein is CASSLGGLLYF. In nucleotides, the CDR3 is TGTGCCAGCAGCTTAGGGGGGCTACTGTACTTC.

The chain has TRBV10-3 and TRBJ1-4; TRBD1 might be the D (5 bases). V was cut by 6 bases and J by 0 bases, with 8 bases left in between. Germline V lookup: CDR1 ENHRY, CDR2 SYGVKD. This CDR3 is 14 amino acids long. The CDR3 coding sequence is TGTGCCATCAGGGACACCACAACTAATGAAAAACTGTTTTTT. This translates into CAIRDTTTNEKLFF.

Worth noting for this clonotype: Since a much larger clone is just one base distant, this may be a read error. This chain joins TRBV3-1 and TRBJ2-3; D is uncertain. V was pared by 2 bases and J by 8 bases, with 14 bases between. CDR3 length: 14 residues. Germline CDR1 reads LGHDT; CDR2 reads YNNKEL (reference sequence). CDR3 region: CASSQHRIAATQYF. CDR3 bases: TGTGCCAGCAGCCAACATCGGATCGCAGCTACGCAGTATTTT.

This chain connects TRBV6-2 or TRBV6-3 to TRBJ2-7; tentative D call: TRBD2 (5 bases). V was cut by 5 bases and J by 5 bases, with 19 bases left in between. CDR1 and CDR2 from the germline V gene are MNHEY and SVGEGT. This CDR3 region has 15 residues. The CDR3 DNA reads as TGTGCCAGCAGTCTGAGCGCCCTGGAGGTCAACGAGCAGTACTTC. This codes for CASSLSALEVNEQYF.

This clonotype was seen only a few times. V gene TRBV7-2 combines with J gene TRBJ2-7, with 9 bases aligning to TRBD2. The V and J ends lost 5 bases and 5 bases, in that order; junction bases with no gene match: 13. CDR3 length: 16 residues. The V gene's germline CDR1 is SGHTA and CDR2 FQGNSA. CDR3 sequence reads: CASSNRWRGGLDEQYF. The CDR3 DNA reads TGTGCCAGCAGCAATAGGTGGCGGGGGGGCCTCGACGAGCAGTACTTC.

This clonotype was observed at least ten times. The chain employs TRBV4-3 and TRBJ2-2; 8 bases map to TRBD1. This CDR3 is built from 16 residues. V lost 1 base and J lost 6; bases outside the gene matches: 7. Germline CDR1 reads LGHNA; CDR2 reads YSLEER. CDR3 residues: CASSQVGQGFSGELFF. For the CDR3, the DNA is TGCGCCAGCAGCCAAGTTGGACAGGGTTTTTCCGGGGAGCTGTTTTTT.

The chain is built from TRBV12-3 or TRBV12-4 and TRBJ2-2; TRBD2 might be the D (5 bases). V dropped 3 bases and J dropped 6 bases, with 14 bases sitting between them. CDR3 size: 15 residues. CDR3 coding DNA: TGTGCCAGCAGTTTCGGGGTTGATTCGGCCGGGGAGCTGTTTTTT. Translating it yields CASSFGVDSAGELFF.

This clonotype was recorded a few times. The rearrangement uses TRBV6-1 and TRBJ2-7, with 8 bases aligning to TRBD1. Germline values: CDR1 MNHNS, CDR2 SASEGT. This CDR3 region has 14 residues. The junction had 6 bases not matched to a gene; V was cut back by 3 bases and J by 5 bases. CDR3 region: CASSDGQGNNEQYF. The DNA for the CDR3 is TGTGCCAGCAGTGACGGACAGGGAAACAACGAGCAGTACTTC.